One sample yielded the 25 T cell receptor beta chains listed below, sequenced in a study of blood T cell repertoires in COVID-19. The table came from immunoSEQ multiplex PCR; TCRdb's copy has only in-frame clones and leaves some out. The table has hundreds of thousands of clones, 88% seen once. The sample consisted of peripheral blood. These receptors were collected from a woman in her thirties with COVID-19, enrolled during active disease.

The chain links TRBV29-1 to TRBJ2-3; a possible D gene is TRBD2 (6 bases). Germline assignment: CDR1 SQVTM and CDR2 ANQGSEA. The CDR3 covers 15 residues. V dropped 7 bases and J dropped 0 bases, with 17 bases sitting between them. This CDR3 is CSARDWAGSTDTQYF. The CDR3 coding sequence is TGCAGCGCCCGGGACTGGGCAGGAAGCACAGATACGCAGTATTTT.

The sample holds a few counts of this clone. This rearrangement joins TRBV4-1 to TRBJ1-2; possible D gene TRBD1, 6 bases. Germline V gives CDR1 MGHRA, CDR2 YSYEKL. CDR3 length: 15 residues. Trimming shortened V by 4 bases and J by 0 bases, and 12 bases separated the two germline ends. The CDR3 DNA follows: TGCGCCAGCAGCCTACTACAGGGTTCTAACTATGGCTACACCTTC. Protein product: CASSLLQGSNYGYTF.

The CDR3 region has the DNA TGTGCCAGCAGCCCGAGCGGGGACACCTATGAGCAGTTCTTC. It is translated as CASSPSGDTYEQFF. The gene calls are TRBV7-9 and TRBJ2-1; tentative D call: TRBD2 (7 bases). The ends were cut back, 5 bases at V and 8 bases at J, with 16 bases in the middle. CDR1 is SEHNR and CDR2 is FQNEAQ in the germline V gene (reference sequence). There are 14 residues in the CDR3. The full variable domain, rest sourced from reference TRBV7-9 and TRBJ2-1, is DTGVSQNPRHKITKRGQNVTFRCDPISEHNRLYWYRQTLGQGPEFLTYFQNEAQLEKSRLLSDRFSAERPKGSFSTLEIQRTEQGDSAMYLCASSPSGDTYEQFFGPGTRLTVL.

This chain connects TRBV10-2 to TRBJ2-5, with no clear D. Per the germline V gene, CDR1 is WSHSY and CDR2 is SAAADI. Between the trimmed V and J ends, which lost 4 bases and 5 bases, there was a span of 5 bases. There are 11 residues in the CDR3. Here the CDR3 DNA reads TGCGCCAGCAGTGTTCGGGAGACCCAGTACTTC. Its protein product is CASSVRETQYF.

Only one count was recorded for this clone. The chain links TRBV12-5 to TRBJ1-1, with D unclear. The germline V and J ends were trimmed by 6 bases and 0 bases, with 8 bases remaining between them. Germline values: CDR1 LGHNT, CDR2 FRNRAP. CDR3 length: 13 residues. CDR3 region: CASGPTLNTEAFF. Written as DNA, the CDR3 is TGTGCTAGTGGCCCGACACTGAACACTGAAGCTTTCTTT.

The V gene is TRBV27, the J gene TRBJ2-1; tentative D call: TRBD2 (6 bases). Deletions cut 6 bases from V and 2 bases from J, with 17 bases between. The germline V gene encodes CDR1 MNHEY and CDR2 SMNVEV (reference sequence). This CDR3 region has 16 residues. CDR3 residues: CASSPGRIAAYNEQFF. DNA for the CDR3: TGTGCCAGCAGCCCTGGGAGAATAGCGGCCTACAATGAGCAGTTCTTC.

V usage is TRBV7-6 and J usage is TRBJ2-7; 8 nucleotides align to TRBD1. Germline values: CDR1 SGHVS, CDR2 FNYEAQ. The ends lost 0 bases at V and 5 bases at J; junction bases unmatched: 9. CDR3 length equals 16 residues. The CDR3 region is CASSLATGERGDEQYF. The DNA of the CDR3 is TGTGCCAGCAGCTTAGCGACAGGGGAAAGAGGGGACGAGCAGTACTTC.

This sequence joins TRBV4-1 and TRBJ2-3, with 10 positions matching TRBD2. V lost 1 base and J lost 4; bases outside the gene matches: 8. CDR1 is MGHRA and CDR2 is YSYEKL in the germline V gene. The CDR3 contains 17 residues. The CDR3 DNA follows: TGCGCCAGCAGCCAAGCACCTAGCGGGAGTTTTTCAGATACGCAGTATTTT. This codes for CASSQAPSGSFSDTQYF.

The chain is built from TRBV30 and TRBJ1-2; D call uncertain. The CDR3 totals 12 residues. V lost 2 bases and J lost 7, with 11 bases in between. Germline V gene sequence: CDR1 GTSNPN, CDR2 SVGIG (reference sequence). The CDR3 DNA reads TGTGCCTGGAGTCCGGACGGGAGTGGCTACACCTTC. Protein: CAWSPDGSGYTF.

V usage is TRBV28 and J usage is TRBJ1-1; no definite D call. The germline V and J ends were trimmed by 6 bases and 0 bases, with 11 bases remaining between them. Per the germline V gene, CDR1 is MDHEN and CDR2 is SYDVKM. This CDR3 has 14 residues. This CDR3 is CASRPPGLNTEAFF. The CDR3 nucleotides are TGTGCCAGCAGGCCCCCGGGGTTGAACACTGAAGCTTTCTTT.

This chain joins TRBV27 and TRBJ2-3, with 13 bases that match TRBD2. Germline loops: CDR1 MNHEY, CDR2 SMNVEV (reference sequence). The CDR3 consists of 18 residues. After removal of 5 bases from V and 1 base from J, the junction contained 9 bases not matched to a gene. Here the CDR3 reads CASSGWTSGRGGTDTQYF. The CDR3 nucleotides read TGTGCCAGCAGTGGCTGGACTAGCGGGAGAGGGGGCACAGATACGCAGTATTTT.

The V call is TRBV7-2, the J call TRBJ2-4; 15 bases align to TRBD2. V lost 4 bases and J lost 2; bases outside the gene matches: 6. CDR1 and CDR2 from the germline V gene are SGHTA and FQGNSA. This CDR3 spans 18 amino acids. The DNA of the CDR3 is TGTGCCAGCAGCTACGGGACTAGCGGGAGGATGCCCAAAAACATTCAGTACTTC. It yields the protein CASSYGTSGRMPKNIQYF.

Here the CDR3 DNA reads TGTGCCACCAGTGACCCGGACACCTACGAGCAGTACTTC. The encoded protein is CATSDPDTYEQYF. The chain joins TRBV24-1 to TRBJ2-7; weak D call: TRBD1 (5 bases). Trimming stripped 4 bases from V and 2 bases from J, with 8 bases between. The CDR3 loop spans 13 amino acids. Germline lookup yields CDR1 KGHDR and CDR2 SFDVKD.

This clone has just a few counts. The chain carries TRBV29-1 and TRBJ1-5, with 10 bases matching TRBD1. The CDR3 is 12 amino acids. Germline V lookup: CDR1 SQVTM, CDR2 ANQGSEA. The junction had 6 bases not matched to a gene; V was cut back by 7 bases and J by 9 bases. CDR3 protein: CSAMTGGGPQHF. The CDR3 DNA is TGCAGCGCAATGACAGGGGGCGGGCCCCAGCATTTT. The full variable domain, completed using reference TRBV29-1 and TRBJ1-5, is SAVISQKPSRDICQRGTSLTIQCQVDSQVTMMFWYRQQPGQSLTLIATANQGSEATYESGFVIDKFPISRPNLTFSTLTVSNMSPEDSSIYLCSAMTGGGPQHFGDGTRLSIL.

The J gene is TRBJ2-2, the V gene TRBV28, with 11 bases identical to TRBD2. This CDR3 has 16 residues. V lost 8 bases, J lost 1 base, and 6 bases stayed unmatched. Germline V gives CDR1 MDHEN, CDR2 SYDVKM. CDR3 loop: CASRITSGGNTGELFF. The CDR3 DNA sequence: TGTGCCAGCCGAATTACTAGCGGGGGGAACACCGGGGAGCTGTTTTTT.

The V and J genes are TRBV30 and TRBJ2-6, with 9 bases aligning to TRBD1. V was clipped by 3 bases and J by 0 bases; unmatched bases: 6. Germline V gene sequence: CDR1 GTSNPN, CDR2 SVGIG (reference sequence). This CDR3 has 17 amino acids. The DNA of the CDR3 is TGTGCCTGGAGGGGACAGGGTCGAATCTCTGGGGCCAACGTCCTGACTTTC. Its translation is CAWRGQGRISGANVLTF.

The V and J genes are TRBV30 and TRBJ2-7; possible D gene TRBD2, 5 bases. The CDR3 has 13 amino acids. Trimming removed 8 bases from V and 0 bases from J, with 14 bases in between. The V gene's germline CDR1 is GTSNPN and CDR2 SVGIG (reference sequence). CDR3 loop: CAGMGASSYEQYF. In DNA, the CDR3 is TGTGCCGGGATGGGAGCTAGCTCCTACGAGCAGTACTTC.

This clone showed up just once. The chain uses TRBV28 and TRBJ2-3; TRBD1 might be the D (6 bases). Germline CDR1 is MDHEN and CDR2 is SYDVKM. The CDR3 runs to 16 residues. Trimming stripped 2 bases from V and 2 bases from J, with 14 bases between. CDR3 bases: TGTGCCAGCAGTTTAGAGGGGGTTGGGTTCACAGATACGCAGTATTTT. As protein: CASSLEGVGFTDTQYF.

This chain joins TRBV19 and TRBJ2-3; no clear D. The germline V and J ends were trimmed by 7 bases and 6 bases, with 11 bases remaining between them. The germline V gene encodes CDR1 LNHDA and CDR2 SQIVND (reference sequence). The CDR3 spans 12 residues. Here the CDR3 DNA reads TGTGCCAGTAACAGTGCTTGGGATACGCAGTATTTT. As protein: CASNSAWDTQYF.

The chain carries TRBV6-5 and TRBJ2-1; 7 bases are a match to TRBD1. CDR1 is MNHEY and CDR2 is SVGAGI in the germline V gene. CDR3 length: 11 amino acids. The ends lost 6 bases at V and 10 bases at J; junction bases unmatched: 3. CDR3 protein: CASSARGEQFF. As DNA, the CDR3 is TGTGCCAGCAGCGCCAGGGGGGAGCAGTTCTTC.

The chain joins TRBV6-6 to TRBJ2-5; 9 bases fit TRBD1. Germline CDR1 and CDR2: MNHNY and SVGAGI (reference sequence). The CDR3 has 14 amino acids. V dropped 6 bases and J dropped 2; count of bases not matched to a gene: 4. The CDR3 here is CASRPGTGQETQYF. The CDR3 nucleotides read TGTGCCAGCAGGCCCGGGACAGGGCAAGAGACCCAGTACTTC.

The V gene is TRBV5-1, the J gene TRBJ2-7, with 11 bases fitting TRBD2. Germline CDR1 SGHRS, CDR2 YFSETQ. The length of the CDR3 is 17 residues. After removal of 1 base from V and 5 bases from J, the junction contained 11 bases not matched to a gene. CDR3 DNA sequence: TGCGCCAGCAGCTTGAGTGTAGTTAGCGGGAGGGCCGACGAGCAGTACTTC. Translated, it gives CASSLSVVSGRADEQYF. Looking up the rest from reference TRBV5-1 and TRBJ2-7 gives the full variable domain: KAGVTQTPRYLIKTRGQQVTLSCSPISGHRSVSWYQQTPGQGLQFLFEYFSETQRNKGNFPGRFSGRQFSNSRSEMNVSTLELGDSALYLCASSLSVVSGRADEQYFGPGTRLTVT.

The chain is built from TRBV19 and TRBJ2-1, with 11 bases that match TRBD1. This CDR3 spans 16 amino acids. J gave up 12 bases and V 1 base, and 11 bases lay outside the gene matches. CDR1 and CDR2 from the germline V gene are LNHDA and SQIVND (reference sequence). The CDR3 DNA reads as TGTGCCAGTAGTATAGTCGGGGGACAGGGGGGTAAAGGGCAGTTCTTC. This codes for CASSIVGGQGGKGQFF.

The rearrangement joins TRBV9 to TRBJ1-6; the match to TRBD1 covers 7 bases. The CDR3 extends over 14 amino acids. With V trimmed by 4 bases and J by 7 bases, 5 bases remained unmatched. From germline, CDR1 is SGDLS and CDR2 YYNGEE. The CDR3 nucleotides read TGTGCCAGCAGCTACCCGACAGGGAATTCACCCCTCCACTTT. As protein: CASSYPTGNSPLHF.

This chain uses TRBV29-1 with TRBJ1-1; the match to TRBD1 covers 8 bases. Germline V gives CDR1 SQVTM, CDR2 ANQGSEA. The CDR3 contains 15 residues. J lost 6 bases, V lost 5 bases, and 14 bases had no gene match. The CDR3 region has the DNA TGCAGCGTTTCGACACTCTTTGGACAGGGCCCTGAAGCTTTCTTT. Its translation is CSVSTLFGQGPEAFF.